This is a list of T cell receptor beta chains from one sample in a study of spatial heterogeneity in lung cancer. MiXCR, applied by TCRdb to the 5' RACE reads, yields one record per CDR3 protein. The table includes fewer than 50,000 distinct CDR3 sequences, roughly 10% detected once. Sequences were derived from PBMCs, sampled at follow-up. The source is a female donor with early-stage non-small cell lung cancer. CDR3s include the opening cysteine and the closing phenylalanine or tryptophan. A D gene is named only where the DNA matches it firmly. A clone size is listed for some rows: how often the clone was seen (once, few, many), or a class if it is expanded.

J,size,V,D,CDR3,DNA
TRBJ1-1,many,TRBV6-2/TRBV6-3,TRBD1,CASSRDRIEEAFF,TGTGCCAGCAGTCGGGACAGGATCGAGGAGGCTTTCTTT
TRBJ2-7,-,TRBV7-8,TRBD1,CASSSRTGSYEQYF,TGTGCCAGCAGCTCCCGGACAGGGTCCTACGAGCAGTACTTC
TRBJ2-3,-,TRBV15,TRBD1,CATSRDPGTGTDTQYF,TGTGCCACCAGCAGAGATCCCGGGACAGGGACAGATACGCAGTATTTT
TRBJ2-3,many,TRBV24-1,-,CATSDTYREVTDTQYF,TGTGCCACCAGTGACACTTACAGGGAAGTTACAGATACGCAGTATTTT
TRBJ2-2,many,TRBV29-1,TRBD1,CSGSTGQGSGELFF,TGCAGCGGGTCTACGGGACAGGGCTCCGGGGAGCTGTTTTTT
TRBJ2-5,many,TRBV10-2,TRBD1,CASRQGGETQYF,TGCGCCAGTAGACAGGGGGGAGAGACCCAGTACTTC
TRBJ2-3,-,TRBV7-3,TRBD1,CASSAQTGASTDTQYF,TGTGCCAGCAGCGCCCAGACAGGGGCGTCCACAGATACGCAGTATTTT
TRBJ2-1,-,TRBV3-1,TRBD2,CASSQDHRQRGLAGGPRVDEQFF,TGTGCCAGCAGCCAAGATCACCGCCAGCGTGGGCTAGCGGGGGGGCCTAGGGTTGATGAGCAGTTCTTC
TRBJ1-4,few,TRBV29-1,-,CSVDPLGGEKLFF,TGCAGCGTTGACCCCCTGGGAGGTGAAAAACTGTTTTTT
TRBJ2-5,-,TRBV2,-,CASNHRNLQETQYF,TGTGCCAGCAACCACCGGAACCTCCAAGAGACCCAGTACTTC
TRBJ2-3,few,TRBV27,TRBD2,CASSLRLANTDTQYF,TGTGCCAGCAGTTTAAGACTAGCAAACACAGATACGCAGTATTTT
TRBJ2-3,few,TRBV5-4,TRBD2,CASSIGLAGAGDTQYF,TGTGCCAGCAGCATAGGACTAGCGGGGGCCGGAGATACGCAGTATTTT
TRBJ1-2,-,TRBV4-1,-,CASSPREGLDGYTF,TGCGCCAGCAGCCCTCGAGAGGGGCTGGATGGCTACACCTTC
TRBJ1-1,few,TRBV7-9,-,CASSSQTGTEAFF,TGTGCCAGCAGCTCTCAGACAGGCACTGAAGCTTTCTTT
TRBJ1-1,few,TRBV27,-,CASSLLRANTEAFF,TGTGCCAGCAGTTTATTGAGGGCGAACACTGAAGCTTTCTTT
TRBJ2-3,many,TRBV5-8,TRBD1,CATPRDRDLPLNTDTQYF,TGTGCCACCCCCCGGGACAGGGATCTACCTCTAAATACAGATACGCAGTATTTT
TRBJ2-5,few,TRBV24-1,-,CATSDVAVQETQYF,TGTGCCACCAGTGATGTCGCTGTTCAAGAGACCCAGTACTTC
TRBJ2-7,few,TRBV7-2,-,CASSPGEGDEQYF,TGTGCCAGCAGCCCGGGCGAGGGGGACGAGCAGTACTTC
TRBJ2-1,many,TRBV9,-,CASSVDLSYNEQFF,TGTGCCAGCAGCGTAGACCTGTCCTACAATGAGCAGTTCTTC
TRBJ1-5,few,TRBV12-3/TRBV12-4,-,CASSLASNSNQPQHF,TGTGCCAGCAGTTTGGCATCGAATAGCAATCAGCCCCAGCATTTT
TRBJ2-5,many,TRBV3-1,-,CASSQASGAETQYF,TGTGCCAGCAGCCAAGCTTCCGGCGCAGAGACCCAGTACTTC
TRBJ2-2,few,TRBV2,-,CASSGRNTGELFF,TGTGCCAGCAGCGGCAGGAACACCGGGGAGCTGTTTTTT